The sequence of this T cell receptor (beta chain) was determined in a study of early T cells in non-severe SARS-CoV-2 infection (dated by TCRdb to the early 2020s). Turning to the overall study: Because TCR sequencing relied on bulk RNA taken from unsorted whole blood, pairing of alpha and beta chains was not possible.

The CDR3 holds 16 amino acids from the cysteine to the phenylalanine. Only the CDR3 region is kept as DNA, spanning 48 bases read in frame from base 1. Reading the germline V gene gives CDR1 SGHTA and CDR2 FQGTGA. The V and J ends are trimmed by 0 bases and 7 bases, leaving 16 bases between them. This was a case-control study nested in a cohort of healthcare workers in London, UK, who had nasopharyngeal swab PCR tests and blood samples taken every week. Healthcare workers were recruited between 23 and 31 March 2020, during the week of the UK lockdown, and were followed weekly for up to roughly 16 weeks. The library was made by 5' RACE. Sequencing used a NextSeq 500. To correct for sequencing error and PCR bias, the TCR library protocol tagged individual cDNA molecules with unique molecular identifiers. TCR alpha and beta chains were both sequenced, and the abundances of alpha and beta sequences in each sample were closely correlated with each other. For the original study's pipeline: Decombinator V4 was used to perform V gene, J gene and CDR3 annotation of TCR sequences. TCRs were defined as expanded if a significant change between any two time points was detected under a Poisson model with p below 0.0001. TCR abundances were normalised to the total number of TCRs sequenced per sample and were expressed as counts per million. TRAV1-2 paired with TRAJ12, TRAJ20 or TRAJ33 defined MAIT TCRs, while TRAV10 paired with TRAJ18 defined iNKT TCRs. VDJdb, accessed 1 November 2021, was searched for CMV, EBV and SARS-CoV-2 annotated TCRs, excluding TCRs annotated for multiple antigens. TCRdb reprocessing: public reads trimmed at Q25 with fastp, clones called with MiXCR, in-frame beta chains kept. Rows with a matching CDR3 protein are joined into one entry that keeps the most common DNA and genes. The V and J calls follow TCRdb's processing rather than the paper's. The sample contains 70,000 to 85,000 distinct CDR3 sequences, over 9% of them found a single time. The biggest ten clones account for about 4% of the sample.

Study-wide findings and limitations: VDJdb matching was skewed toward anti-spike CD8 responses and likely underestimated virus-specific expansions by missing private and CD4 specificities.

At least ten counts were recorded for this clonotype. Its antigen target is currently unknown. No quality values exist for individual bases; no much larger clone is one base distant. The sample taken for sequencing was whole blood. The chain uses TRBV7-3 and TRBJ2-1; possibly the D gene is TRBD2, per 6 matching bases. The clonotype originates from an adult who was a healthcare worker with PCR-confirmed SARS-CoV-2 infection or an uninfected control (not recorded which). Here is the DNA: TGTGCCAGCAGCTTAACAGTAAATAGCGGAGGGAATGAGCAGTTCTTC. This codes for CASSLTVNSGGNEQFF.